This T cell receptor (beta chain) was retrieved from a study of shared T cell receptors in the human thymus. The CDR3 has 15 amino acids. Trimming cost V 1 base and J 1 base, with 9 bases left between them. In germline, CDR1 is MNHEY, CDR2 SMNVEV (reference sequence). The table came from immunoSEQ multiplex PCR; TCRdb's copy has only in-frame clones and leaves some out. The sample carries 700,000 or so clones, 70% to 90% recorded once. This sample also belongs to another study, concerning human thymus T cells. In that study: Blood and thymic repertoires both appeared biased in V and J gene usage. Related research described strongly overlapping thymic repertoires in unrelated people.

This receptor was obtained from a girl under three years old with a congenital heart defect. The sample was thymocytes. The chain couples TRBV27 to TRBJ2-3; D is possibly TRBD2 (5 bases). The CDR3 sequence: CASSLLGSRTDTQYF. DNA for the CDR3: TGTGCCAGCAGTTTATTAGGGAGCCGCACAGATACGCAGTATTTT.